The T cell receptor (beta chain) described here comes from a study of cytotoxic CD8 clonotypes in ibrutinib-treated CLL. About this clone: The target antigen is unknown.

The study's findings and limits: Shared public clonotypes were rare, and on treatment they either got smaller or stayed the same.

The CDR3 contains 13 residues. CDR1 SGHTA and CDR2 FQGNSA come from the germline V gene. With 0 bases removed from V and 2 bases from J, the gap between germline ends came to 2 bases. About 2 micrograms of genomic DNA, which was extracted from cryopreserved PBMCs, served as the material used for the TCR beta libraries. The targeted sequencing depth was 1 in 200,000 to 1 in 1 million T cells. Repertoires were generated with immunoSEQ multiplex PCR, while TCRdb's copy carries only in-frame clones and drops some. The table has 300,000 to 400,000 clones, around 66% seen once. The origin of this receptor is a human donor with chronic lymphocytic leukemia. The chain links TRBV7-2 to TRBJ2-1, with no clear D. Specimen: PBMCs, collected after 36 months of ibrutinib treatment. CDR3: CASSLAAYNEQFF. CDR3 DNA: TGTGCCAGCAGCTTAGCGGCCTACAATGAGCAGTTCTTC.